The subject of this entry is one T cell receptor (beta chain). Antigen unknown. From the roughly 110-subject validation cohort, which was separate from the roughly 620-subject first cohort, the donors were drawn. There are 16 residues in the CDR3. The V and J ends lost 3 bases and 5 bases respectively, with 16 bases between them. CDR1 is SGHVS and CDR2 is FQNEAQ in the germline V gene. This entry is derived from a study of cytomegalovirus exposure and HLA in healthy donors. Study details: Both the 120 or so validation repertoires and the roughly 620 first-cohort repertoires used the same platform, as reported by a later analysis.

Study conclusions and caveats: Using the classifier, cytomegalovirus status was reportedly diagnosed with high specificity and sensitivity.

Some clones are missing from TCRdb's copy, which holds only in-frame ones; the method was immunoSEQ multiplex PCR. The table has some 140,000 clones, just under 85% seen once. The TCR comes from a young man in good health and CMV-seropositive. V usage is TRBV7-8 and J usage is TRBJ2-2, with TRBD2 as a possible D gene (5 bases). Sequencing was done on a sample of PBMCs. CDR3 nucleotide sequence: TGTGCCAGCAGCTTTGCGGGTCTTTCAGGAACCGGGGAGCTGTTTTTT. Translating it yields CASSFAGLSGTGELFF.